The entry that follows covers one TCR beta chain sequence. The antigen is unknown. This sample is drawn from a study of OX40 agonist ivuxolimab in advanced cancers. Study information: Age averaged around 60 years (range roughly 23 to 79), and approximately 80% were male. Participants could have had prior anti-PD-1, anti-PD-L1 or anti-CTLA-4 therapy, and 40% had some. The study's findings and limits: Expanded peripheral T cell antigen specificity was not determined.

Trimming pared 5 bases from V and 3 bases from J, leaving 13 bases between. CDR3 length: 14 residues. Germline V gives CDR1 MDHEN, CDR2 SYDVKM. The protocol was immunoSEQ multiplex PCR, while the TCRdb copy is restricted to in-frame clones and leaves out a portion. The sample comprises about 71,000 clones, 81% of which are singletons, and 4.5% to 6% rests with the top ten. Baseline, cycle 4 day 1, and cycle 7 day 1 were the blood sampling points. The genes are TRBV28 and TRBJ1-2; possibly TRBD1 for D (5 bases). Sequenced here: CD4+ or CD8+ T cells sorted from blood, sampled in a trial of the OX40 agonist ivuxolimab. The receptor comes from an adult with an advanced solid tumor such as melanoma, head and neck, liver or kidney cancer. The CDR3 sequence: CASSRGTVHYGYTF. The CDR3 coding sequence is TGTGCCAGCAGTCGGGGGACGGTACACTATGGCTACACCTTC.